The following is a T cell receptor (beta chain) sequence with its context. The antigen remains undetermined. This sample is part of a study of cytomegalovirus exposure and HLA in healthy donors. Study overall: Per a later analysis, the roughly 690 first-cohort and 120 validation repertoires shared one platform. Broader study findings: Through in vitro validation, a few CMV-associated chains were shown to be specific for CMV antigens. Researchers counted around 180 TCR beta chains as cytomegalovirus-associated. Per published reports, the classifier diagnosed cytomegalovirus status with high specificity and sensitivity.

Measured with immunoSEQ multiplex PCR; TCRdb has only the in-frame clones, and not every one. The sample shows 200,000 to 300,000 clones, approximately 86% of them seen only once. The clonotype was recovered from a woman aged 30 to 39 in good health and CMV-seropositive. The sequenced sample was PBMCs.

The CDR3 region is CASREGTGAGNQPQHF. CDR3 coding DNA: TGTGCCAGTAGGGAAGGGACAGGGGCCGGCAATCAGCCCCAGCATTTT. This chain links TRBV19 with TRBJ1-5, with 10 bases that match TRBD1. This CDR3 spans 16 amino acids. The junction had 7 bases not matched to a gene; V was cut back by 6 bases and J by 2 bases. Per the germline V gene, CDR1 is LNHDA and CDR2 is SQIVND (reference sequence).